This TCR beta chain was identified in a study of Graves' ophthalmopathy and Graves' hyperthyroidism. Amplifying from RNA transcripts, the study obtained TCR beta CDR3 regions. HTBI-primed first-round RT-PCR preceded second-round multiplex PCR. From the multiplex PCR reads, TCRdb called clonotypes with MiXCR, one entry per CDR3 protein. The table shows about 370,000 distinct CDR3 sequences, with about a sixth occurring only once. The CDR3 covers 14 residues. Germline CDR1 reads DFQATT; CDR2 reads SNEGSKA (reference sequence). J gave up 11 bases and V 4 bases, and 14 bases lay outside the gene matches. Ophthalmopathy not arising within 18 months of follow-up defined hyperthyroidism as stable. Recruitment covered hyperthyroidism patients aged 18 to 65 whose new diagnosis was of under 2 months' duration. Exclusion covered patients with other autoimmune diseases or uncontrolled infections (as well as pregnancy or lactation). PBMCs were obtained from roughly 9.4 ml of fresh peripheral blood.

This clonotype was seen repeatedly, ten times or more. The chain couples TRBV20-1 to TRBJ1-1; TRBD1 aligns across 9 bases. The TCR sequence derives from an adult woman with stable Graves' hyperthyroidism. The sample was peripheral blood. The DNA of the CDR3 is TGCAGTGCTAAGTCACAGGGGGCGCAGGAGGGGGCTTTCTTT. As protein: CSAKSQGAQEGAFF.